This TCR beta chain was retrieved from a study of vaccination effects on CD4 cells after COVID-19. Across the whole study: Researchers obtained post-vaccine samples at a median of 72 days past the second dose.

Here immunoSEQ multiplex PCR was the method, and the copy in TCRdb shows in-frame clones only, minus some. The data contain 60,000 to 90,000 clones, 80% to 85% of them seen just once; the ten biggest clones take up approximately 1.3%. Trimming shortened V by 3 bases and J by 8 bases, and 10 bases separated the two germline ends. The CDR3 has 12 amino acids. Germline loops: CDR1 MDHEN, CDR2 SYDVKM. Worth noting for this clone: What it binds is not known.

Overall study findings and caveats: Clones of infection and vaccine origin contracted markedly late after vaccination.

ViraFEST assay sequencing came after antigen-specific CD4+ T cells were expanded with viral peptide pools. Isolation of CD4+ T cells took place after approximately 10 days of culture. Two-dose vaccination with either BNT162b2 or mRNA-1273 was given to the participants. Having tested negative for nucleocapsid antibodies, the vaccine recipients showed no prior SARS-CoV-2 infection. Days 3 and 7 were when half the medium was replaced with IL-2 medium. The sequences come from CD4+ T cells from PBMCs cultured with HCoV-229E spike peptides, collected after COVID-19 vaccination. The V and J genes are TRBV28 and TRBJ1-2; D is unclear. The receptor comes from a human donor who received a COVID-19 vaccine. The CDR3 DNA is TGTGCCAGCAGTTTGGGAGTATCCGGCTACACCTTC. Translating gives CASSLGVSGYTF.